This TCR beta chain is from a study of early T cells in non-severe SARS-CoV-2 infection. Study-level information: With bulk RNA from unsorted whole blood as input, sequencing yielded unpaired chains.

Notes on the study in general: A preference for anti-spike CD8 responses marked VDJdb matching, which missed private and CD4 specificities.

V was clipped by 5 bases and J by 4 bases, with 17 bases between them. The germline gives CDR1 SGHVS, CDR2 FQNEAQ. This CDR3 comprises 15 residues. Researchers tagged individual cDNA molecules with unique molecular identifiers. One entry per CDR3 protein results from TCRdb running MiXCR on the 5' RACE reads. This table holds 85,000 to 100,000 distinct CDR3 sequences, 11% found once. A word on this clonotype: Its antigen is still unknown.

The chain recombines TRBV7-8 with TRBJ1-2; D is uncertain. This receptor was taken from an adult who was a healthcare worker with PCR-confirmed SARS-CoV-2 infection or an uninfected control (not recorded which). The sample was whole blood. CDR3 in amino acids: CASSVMGQAFYGYTF. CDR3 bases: TGTGCCAGCAGCGTCATGGGCCAGGCCTTCTATGGCTACACCTTC.